The 10 T cell receptor beta chains below were found in one sample sequenced in a study of blood T cells in healthy people across ages. Primers used in a second PCR of roughly 7 to 11 cycles were a sample-barcoded 5' primer and a J-beta primer mix. TCRdb passed the 5' RACE reads through MiXCR, listing each CDR3 protein once. Seen here are about 800,000 distinct CDR3 sequences, roughly 64% observed once, and the top ten hold about 20%. Material: blood. The receptors originated from a man younger than 45 in good health.

The V call is TRBV6-5, the J call TRBJ2-3; the match to TRBD2 covers 9 bases. V was pared by 0 bases and J by 10 bases, with 11 bases of the junction left unmatched. This CDR3 spans 16 amino acids. Germline lookup yields CDR1 MNHEY and CDR2 SVGAGI. The CDR3: CASSYSASGNPCAQYF. The CDR3 DNA follows: TGTGCCAGCAGTTACTCCGCTAGCGGGAACCCATGTGCGCAGTATTTT.

This chain joins TRBV28 and TRBJ1-2; TRBD1 agrees at 8 bases. Germline assignment: CDR1 MDHEN and CDR2 SYDVKM. CDR3 size: 15 residues. V lost 8 bases, J lost 3 bases, and 11 bases stayed unmatched. The DNA for the CDR3 is TGTGCCAGCTTTACTAGGACAGGGCCTGACTATGGCTACACCTTC. This sequence encodes CASFTRTGPDYGYTF.

V and J are TRBV6-5 and TRBJ1-1; D is uncertain. The CDR3 is made up of 12 amino acids. V was cut by 3 bases and J by 7 bases, with 9 bases left in between. CDR1 is MNHEY, CDR2 SVGAGI, per germline. The CDR3 is CASSYDRIEAFF. The DNA for the CDR3 is TGTGCCAGCAGTTATGATAGGATTGAAGCTTTCTTT.

A note on this clonotype: One junction end disagrees with the germline gene, perhaps due to a read error. The chain joins TRBV6-5 to TRBJ2-7, with 9 bases identical to TRBD1. Looked up from germline, CDR1 is MNHEY and CDR2 is SVGAGI. The CDR3 has 16 residues. The CDR3 coding sequence is TGTGCCAGCAGCCGAATGCCGGGACAGGGCTCCTATGAGCAGTACTTC. Protein product: CASSRMPGQGSYEQYF.

The chain joins TRBV14 to TRBJ2-2; possibly TRBD2 for D (5 bases). The V end lost 3 bases, the J end lost 5 bases, and 10 bases lay between the germline ends. Per germline, CDR1 SGHDN and CDR2 FVKESK. This CDR3 region has 14 residues. CDR3 sequence: CASSHRTYTGELFF. The CDR3, as DNA: TGTGCCAGCAGCCACAGGACTTATACCGGGGAGCTGTTTTTT.

The gene calls are TRBV12-3 or TRBV12-4 and TRBJ1-2; TRBD1 agrees at 7 bases. The CDR3 is 17 residues long. The J segment lost 0 bases and the V segment lost 6 bases, leaving 13 bases of the junction unmatched. The CDR3 nucleotides are TGTGCCAGCAGGGCCATCCGTGGGACAGATCCTAACTATGGCTACACCTTC. It codes for CASRAIRGTDPNYGYTF.

The rearrangement uses TRBV5-1 and TRBJ2-7; TRBD1 matches 7 bases. The tail of the sequence fits TRBJ2-5 better, so the J call may be wrong. This CDR3 region has 16 residues. Per the germline V gene, CDR1 is SGHRS and CDR2 is YFSETQ. Here the CDR3 reads CASSPIPPGQSETQYF. In DNA, the CDR3 is TGCGCCAGCAGTCCTATTCCACCGGGACAGTCGGAGACCCAGTACTTC.

CDR3 loop: CASSLSQRGYEQYF. The CDR3 nucleotides read TGTGCCAGCAGTTTAAGCCAGCGGGGCTACGAGCAGTACTTC. The V gene is TRBV27, the J gene TRBJ2-7, with 7 bases aligning to TRBD2. With 2 bases clipped from V and 3 bases from J, the junction kept 4 bases outside the gene matches. The germline CDR1 and CDR2 sequences are MNHEY and SMNVEV (reference sequence). The CDR3 totals 14 residues.

Ten or more counts support this clonotype. The chain links TRBV7-2 to TRBJ2-7; D ambiguous. V dropped 5 bases and J dropped 0 bases, with 5 bases sitting between them. The CDR3 sequence is 12 residues long. Germline V gene lookup returns CDR1 SGHTA and CDR2 FQGNSA. The CDR3 sequence: CASSQSSYEQYF. The CDR3 DNA sequence: TGTGCCAGCAGCCAGAGCTCCTACGAGCAGTACTTC. Drawing the rest from reference TRBV7-2 and TRBJ2-7, the complete variable domain is GAGVSQSPSNKVTEKGKDVELRCDPISGHTALYWYRQSLGQGLEFLIYFQGNSAPDKSGLPSDRFSAERTGGSVSTLTIQRTQQEDSAVYLCASSQSSYEQYFGPGTRLTVT.

The genes are TRBV5-1 and TRBJ2-7, with no clear D. Trimming pared 3 bases from V and 6 bases from J, leaving 19 bases between. The CDR3 is 15 residues long. Germline-derived CDR1 and CDR2 are SGHRS and YFSETQ. DNA of the CDR3: TGCGCCAGCAGCTGGATAACTTTGGGTGTCGGCGAGCAGTACTTC. The encoded protein is CASSWITLGVGEQYF.